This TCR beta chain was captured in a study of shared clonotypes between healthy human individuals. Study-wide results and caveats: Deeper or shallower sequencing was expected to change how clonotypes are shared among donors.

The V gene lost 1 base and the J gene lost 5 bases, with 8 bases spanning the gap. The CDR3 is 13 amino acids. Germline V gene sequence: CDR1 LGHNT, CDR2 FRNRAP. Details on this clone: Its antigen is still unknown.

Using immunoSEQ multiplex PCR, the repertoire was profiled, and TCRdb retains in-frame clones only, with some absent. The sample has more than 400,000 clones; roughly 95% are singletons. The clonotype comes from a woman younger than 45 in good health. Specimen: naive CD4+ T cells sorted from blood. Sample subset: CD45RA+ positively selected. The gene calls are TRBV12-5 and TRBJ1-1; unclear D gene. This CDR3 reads CASGLEIATEAFF. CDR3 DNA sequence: TGTGCTAGTGGTTTGGAAATAGCGACTGAAGCTTTCTTT.